Below, 24 T cell receptor beta chains from the same sample are listed, as sequenced in a study of blood T cell repertoires in COVID-19. The assay was immunoSEQ multiplex PCR, and TCRdb's table has in-frame clones only and misses some. Of about 220,000 clones in the sample, 80% were seen once. Sequencing was carried out using peripheral blood. Receptors were obtained from a woman between 70 and 85 years old with acute or convalescent COVID-19.

The chain carries TRBV9 and TRBJ1-4; D ambiguous. The CDR3 totals 15 residues. Trimming took off 4 bases at V and 2 bases at J, with 12 bases between the two ends. Germline CDR1 reads SGDLS; CDR2 reads YYNGEE. As DNA, the CDR3 is TGTGCCAGCAGCATTGGACCGGGGACTAATGAAAAACTGTTTTTT. It specifies CASSIGPGTNEKLFF.

The rearrangement joins TRBV7-2 to TRBJ2-1; 7 bases are a match to TRBD2. The CDR3 runs 15 residues. Germline trimming cut 1 base from V and 3 bases from J; bases unmatched to any gene: 3. Germline V gene sequence: CDR1 SGHTA, CDR2 FQGNSA. The DNA of the CDR3 is TGTGCCAGCAGCTTAGGGGCGGGGGACTACAATGAGCAGTTCTTC. This sequence encodes CASSLGAGDYNEQFF.

V gene TRBV7-9 combines with J gene TRBJ1-1, with 9 bases aligning to TRBD1. Looked up from germline, CDR1 is SEHNR and CDR2 is FQNEAQ (reference sequence). The CDR3 has 15 amino acids. The V gene end was trimmed by 5 bases and the J gene end by 5 bases; junction bases not matched to a gene: 9. The CDR3 bases are TGTGCCAGCAGCACGCCCCGGACAGGGGAAACTGAAGCTTTCTTT. Translated, it gives CASSTPRTGETEAFF.

Written as DNA, the CDR3 is TGTGCCAGCAGTTCCAGCGGCCCCATCTACGAGCAGTACTTC. As protein: CASSSSGPIYEQYF. The chain uses TRBV6-2 or TRBV6-3 and TRBJ2-7, with D perhaps TRBD2 (5 bases). CDR1 is MNHEY, CDR2 SVGEGT, per germline. Trimming removed 4 bases at V and 3 bases at J, with 13 bases between. This CDR3 has 14 amino acids.

The J gene is TRBJ2-7, the V gene TRBV21-1; TRBD2, the D gene given by the table, was not confirmed from the DNA. TRBV21-1 is reported as a pseudogene. The CDR3 spans 13 residues. The CDR3 bases are TGTGCCAGCCTTAGCGGGCCTCCCTACGAGCAGTACGTC. Amino acid sequence: CASLSGPPYEQYV.

This clone was picked up one time. This chain joins TRBV11-2 and TRBJ1-3; D is uncertain. This CDR3 spans 13 amino acids. With 1 base removed from V and 9 bases from J, the gap between germline ends came to 10 bases. From germline, CDR1 is SGHAT and CDR2 FQNNGV. The CDR3 spells CASSLAYSGTIYF. The CDR3 DNA sequence: TGTGCCAGCAGCTTAGCATATTCGGGCACCATATATTTT.

The rearrangement uses TRBV6-5 and TRBJ1-1; the match to TRBD1 covers 10 bases. From germline, CDR1 is MNHEY and CDR2 SVGAGI. This CDR3 is built from 14 residues. J was trimmed by 4 bases and V by 7 bases; bases with no gene match: 6. The CDR3 DNA sequence: TGTGCCAGCAAACCCGGACAGGGGGGCACTGAAGCTTTCTTT. The encoded protein is CASKPGQGGTEAFF.

The chain combines TRBV6-2 or TRBV6-3 with TRBJ1-6; TRBD1 agrees at 7 bases. CDR1 and CDR2 (germline): MNHEY, SVGEGT. Trimming took 1 base from V and 12 from J; bases not matched to a gene: 9. The CDR3 is made up of 15 amino acids. CDR3 DNA sequence: TGTGCCAGCAGTTACTTAACAGGGGCCGGAGAACCCCTCCACTTT. This gives the protein CASSYLTGAGEPLHF.

The chain has TRBV5-1 and TRBJ2-7; TRBD1 matches 9 bases. CDR3 length: 14 amino acids. The germline gives CDR1 SGHRS, CDR2 YFSETQ. The V gene end was trimmed by 4 bases and the J gene end by 3 bases; junction bases not matched to a gene: 5. The CDR3: CASSTGQGYYEQYF. The CDR3 nucleotides read TGCGCCAGCAGCACGGGACAGGGATACTACGAGCAGTACTTC.

The CDR3 DNA reads as TGCGCCAGCAGTCAATCCCGCCGAGCTAGCGGGGGCACAGATACGCAGTATTTT. Its protein product is CASSQSRRASGGTDTQYF. This rearrangement joins TRBV23-1 to TRBJ2-3; TRBD2 agrees at 9 bases. TRBV23-1 is an ORF, with its function uncertain. Unmatched junction bases numbered 8, after V lost 0 bases and J lost 1 base. The CDR3 extends over 18 amino acids.

This chain links TRBV5-1 with TRBJ1-1; TRBD1 is a possible D gene (6 bases). The V gene's germline CDR1 is SGHRS and CDR2 YFSETQ. The CDR3 runs to 15 residues. The ends were cut back, 0 bases at V and 1 base at J, with 10 bases in the middle. For the CDR3, the DNA is TGCGCCAGCAGCTTGGCGGGACACGGGAACACTGAAGCTTTCTTT. Amino acid sequence: CASSLAGHGNTEAFF.

This chain links TRBV19 with TRBJ2-2, with 7 bases aligning to TRBD1. Germline values: CDR1 LNHDA, CDR2 SQIVND (reference sequence). This CDR3 is 18 amino acids long. Losses at the gene ends were 6 bases for V and 1 base for J; bases not matched to a gene: 14. CDR3 loop: CASSQTGPFQWNTGELFF. In DNA form, the CDR3 reads TGTGCCAGTAGCCAGACAGGGCCGTTCCAATGGAACACCGGGGAGCTGTTTTTT.

The rearrangement uses TRBV30 and TRBJ2-5; possible D gene TRBD2, 6 bases. Germline V lookup: CDR1 GTSNPN, CDR2 SVGIG (reference sequence). V was trimmed by 0 bases and J by 3 bases, leaving 11 bases between them. CDR3 length: 14 residues. The CDR3 loop reads CAWSVVREEETQYF. DNA for the CDR3: TGTGCCTGGAGTGTAGTCAGGGAGGAAGAGACCCAGTACTTC.

The V call is TRBV14, the J call TRBJ2-1; 10 bases fit TRBD2. CDR1 and CDR2 from the germline V gene are SGHDN and FVKESK. V shed 2 bases and J 4 bases; nucleotides not matched to a gene: 2. The CDR3 totals 15 residues. In DNA form, the CDR3 reads TGTGCCAGCAGCCAACTAGCGGGAGCGTACAATGAGCAGTTCTTC. This sequence encodes CASSQLAGAYNEQFF.

The rearrangement uses TRBV18 and TRBJ2-7, with 11 nucleotides matching TRBD1. Germline assignment: CDR1 KGHSH and CDR2 LQKENI. This CDR3 has 18 residues. V was clipped by 6 bases and J by 3 bases; unmatched bases: 16. In nucleotides, the CDR3 is TGTGCCAGCTCCCGGACAGGGGGCCGGTCAGGGGGCGGCTACGAGCAGTACTTC. Translating it yields CASSRTGGRSGGGYEQYF.

This chain links TRBV7-2 with TRBJ2-3; D unresolved. V lost 1 base and J 2 bases, leaving 10 bases between the germline ends. Germline assignment: CDR1 SGHTA and CDR2 FQGNSA. CDR3 length equals 15 residues. CDR3 sequence reads: CASSLEPYNTDTQYF. The CDR3 region has the DNA TGTGCCAGCAGCTTAGAACCCTATAACACAGATACGCAGTATTTT.

The chain uses TRBV30 and TRBJ2-1; the D gene is possibly TRBD2 (6 bases). In germline, CDR1 is GTSNPN, CDR2 SVGIG (reference sequence). The CDR3 runs to 16 residues. V was clipped by 1 base and J by 1 base, with 14 bases between them. The CDR3 bases are TGTGCCTGGAGTGGAAGTGGGGGGTGGTCCTACAATGAGCAGTTCTTC. Residues: CAWSGSGGWSYNEQFF. The whole variable domain, remainder taken from reference TRBV30 and TRBJ2-1, is SQTIHQWPATLVQPVGSPLSLECTVEGTSNPNLYWYRQAAGRGLQLLFYSVGIGQISSEVPQNLSASRPQDRQFILSSKKLLLSDSGFYLCAWSGSGGWSYNEQFFGPGTRLTVL.

V and J are TRBV5-4 and TRBJ1-4; TRBD1 might be the D (6 bases). This CDR3 has 17 amino acids. CDR1 SGHNT and CDR2 YYREEE come from the germline V gene (reference sequence). Trimming removed 4 bases at V and 2 bases at J, with 18 bases between. The CDR3 sequence is CASSARDKGHTNEKLFF. The CDR3 DNA reads as TGTGCCAGCAGCGCCCGGGACAAGGGCCATACTAATGAAAAACTGTTTTTT.

This clone is a singleton in its sample. J is TRBJ2-1 and V is TRBV21-1; the table gives TRBD1 as D, unverified against the DNA. TRBV21-1 is a pseudogene locus. The CDR3 loop spans 17 amino acids. CDR3 DNA: TGTGCCAGCAGCCTCCTACAGGGGGCTAGCCCTAGCAATGAGCAGTTCTTC. Its protein product is CASSLLQGASPSNEQFF.

The chain uses TRBV30 and TRBJ2-3; 11 bases are a match to TRBD2. The trim removed 3 bases at V and 3 bases at J, leaving 8 bases unmatched. CDR3 length: 16 residues. Germline CDR1 GTSNPN, CDR2 SVGIG (reference sequence). The CDR3 region is CAWSRSGGARTDTQYF. In nucleotides, the CDR3 is TGTGCCTGGAGCCGTAGCGGGGGGGCCAGAACAGATACGCAGTATTTT.

J is TRBJ1-5 and V is TRBV2; a possible D gene is TRBD1 (6 bases). The CDR3 extends over 14 amino acids. The V end lost 3 bases, the J end lost 4 bases, and 10 bases lay between the germline ends. CDR1 is SNHLY, CDR2 FYNNEI, per germline. CDR3 loop: CASSEGAGNQPQHF. CDR3 in DNA: TGTGCCAGCAGTGAGGGGGCAGGAAATCAGCCCCAGCATTTT.

This rearrangement joins TRBV5-6 to TRBJ2-1; 13 nucleotides line up with TRBD2. CDR1 SGHDT and CDR2 YYEEEE come from the germline V gene. The trim removed 4 bases at V and 0 bases at J, leaving 10 bases unmatched. This CDR3 has 19 amino acids. CDR3 nucleotides: TGTGCCAGCAGCGCGGAACTAGCGGGGGGGACCAGCTCCTACAATGAGCAGTTCTTC. It codes for CASSAELAGGTSSYNEQFF.

The chain employs TRBV18 and TRBJ1-4; no clear D gene. Germline V gives CDR1 KGHSH, CDR2 LQKENI. The V end lost 6 bases, the J end lost 0 bases, and 11 bases lay between the germline ends. This CDR3 contains 15 residues. CDR3 amino acids: CASSPTAATNEKLFF. Here the CDR3 DNA reads TGTGCCAGCTCCCCTACAGCCGCAACTAATGAAAAACTGTTTTTT.

The V and J genes are TRBV3-1 (or the pseudogene TRBV3-2) and TRBJ2-5; 8 bases are a match to TRBD2. Germline trimming cut 4 bases from V and 1 base from J; bases unmatched to any gene: 8. CDR1 and CDR2 (germline): LGHDT, YNNKEL (reference sequence). The CDR3 has 16 residues. Here the CDR3 DNA reads TGTGCCAGCAGCCCCCAGACTAGCGCCCGCCAAGAGACCCAGTACTTC. Translated, it gives CASSPQTSARQETQYF.